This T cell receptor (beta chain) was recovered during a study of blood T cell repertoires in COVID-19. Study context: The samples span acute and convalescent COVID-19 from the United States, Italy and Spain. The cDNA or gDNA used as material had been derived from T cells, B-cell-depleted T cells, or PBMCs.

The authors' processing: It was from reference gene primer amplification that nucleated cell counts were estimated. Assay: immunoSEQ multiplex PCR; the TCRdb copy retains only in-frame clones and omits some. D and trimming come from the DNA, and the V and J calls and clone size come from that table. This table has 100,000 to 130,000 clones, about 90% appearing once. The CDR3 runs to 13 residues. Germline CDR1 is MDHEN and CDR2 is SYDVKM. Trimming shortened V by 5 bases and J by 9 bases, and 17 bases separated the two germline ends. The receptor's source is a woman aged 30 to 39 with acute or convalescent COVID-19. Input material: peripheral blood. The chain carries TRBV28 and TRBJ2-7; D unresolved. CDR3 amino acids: CASSARPLELQYF. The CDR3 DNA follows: TGTGCCAGCAGTGCCCGCCCGTTGGAGCTGCAGTACTTC.